These 8 T cell receptor beta chains originate from one sample sequenced in a study of beta chain features in type 1 diabetes. Expressed TCRB transcripts were sequenced, since all the RNA that had been isolated was reverse transcribed. Assay: immunoSEQ multiplex PCR; the TCRdb copy retains only in-frame clones and omits some. The sample carries fewer than 25,000 clones, approximately 50% recorded once. The material sequenced was stem cell memory CD4+ T cells from blood. The receptors were gathered from a man aged 18 to 30 in good health.

This clone has a handful of counts. The chain joins TRBV6-1 to TRBJ2-2, with 10 bases lining up with TRBD2. The CDR3 has 14 amino acids. The germline V gene encodes CDR1 MNHNS and CDR2 SASEGT. V shed 6 bases, J shed 3 bases, and the junction held 1 base outside the gene matches. The CDR3 DNA is TGTGCCAGCAGAAGCGGGGGGGACACCGGGGAGCTGTTTTTT. Translation: CASRSGGDTGELFF.

The rearrangement joins TRBV28 to TRBJ2-5; D unclear. Germline V gene data show CDR1 as MDHEN and CDR2 as SYDVKM. The CDR3 covers 13 residues. V was pared by 2 bases and J by 2 bases, with 6 bases between. For the CDR3, the DNA is TGTGCCAGCAGTTTACACAATCAAGAGACCCAGTACTTC. The encoded protein is CASSLHNQETQYF.

The genes are TRBV7-9 and TRBJ1-2, with 8 bases identical to TRBD1. V lost 2 bases to trimming and J lost 4 bases; unmatched junction nucleotides: 9. In germline, CDR1 is SEHNR, CDR2 FQNEAQ (reference sequence). The CDR3 runs to 16 residues. CDR3 sequence: CASSLPGQGGGYGYTF. Here the CDR3 DNA reads TGTGCCAGCAGCTTACCCGGACAGGGCGGAGGCTATGGCTACACCTTC.

This rearrangement joins TRBV28 to TRBJ2-7; TRBD2 matches 11 bases. Germline CDR1 reads MDHEN; CDR2 reads SYDVKM. This CDR3 spans 14 amino acids. J gave up 8 bases and V 7 bases, and 10 bases lay outside the gene matches. As DNA, the CDR3 is TGTGCCAGCACCTGGCTAGCGGGGGGACAACAGCAGTACTTC. Its translation is CASTWLAGGQQQYF.

This clone was recorded only once. The chain couples TRBV7-9 to TRBJ1-1; D is unresolved. V was clipped by 3 bases and J by 1 base, with 6 bases between them. Germline CDR1 and CDR2: SEHNR and FQNEAQ (reference sequence). This CDR3 spans 13 amino acids. DNA of the CDR3: TGTGCCAGCAGCTTCTCGGGGAACACTGAAGCTTTCTTT. Translating gives CASSFSGNTEAFF.

V gene TRBV23-1 combines with J gene TRBJ1-6, with 10 bases that match TRBD1. TRBV23-1 is marked as an open reading frame, function uncertain. The CDR3 extends over 16 amino acids. The J segment lost 10 bases and the V segment lost 2 bases, leaving 8 bases of the junction unmatched. The CDR3 region is CASSQEPGTGESPLHF. The CDR3 DNA follows: TGCGCCAGCAGTCAAGAACCAGGGACAGGGGAATCACCCCTCCACTTT.

This clone came up once. This rearrangement joins TRBV7-2 to TRBJ2-7, with 9 bases matching TRBD2. The junction had 12 bases not matched to a gene; V was cut back by 5 bases and J by 1 base. The CDR3 covers 17 residues. Germline assignment: CDR1 SGHTA and CDR2 FQGNSA. For the CDR3, the DNA is TGTGCCAGCAGCCGGATAGCGGGAGATCGTGATTCCTACGAGCAGTACTTC. Protein sequence: CASSRIAGDRDSYEQYF.

The V and J genes are TRBV7-8 and TRBJ2-1; 8 positions match TRBD2. This CDR3 comprises 13 residues. J gave up 7 bases and V 5 bases, and 4 bases lay outside the gene matches. Per germline, CDR1 SGHVS and CDR2 FQNEAQ. The CDR3 loop reads CASSRRGGNEQFF. For the CDR3, the DNA is TGTGCCAGCAGCCGTCGCGGGGGGAATGAGCAGTTCTTC.